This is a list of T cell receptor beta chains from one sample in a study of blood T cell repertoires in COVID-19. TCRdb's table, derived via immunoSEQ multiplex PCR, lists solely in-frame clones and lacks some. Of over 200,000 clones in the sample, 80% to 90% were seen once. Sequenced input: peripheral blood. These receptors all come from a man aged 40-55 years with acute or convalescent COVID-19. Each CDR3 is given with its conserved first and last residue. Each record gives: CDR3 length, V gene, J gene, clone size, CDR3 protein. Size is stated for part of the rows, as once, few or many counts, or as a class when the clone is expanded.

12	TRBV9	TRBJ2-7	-	CASSPAGYEQYF
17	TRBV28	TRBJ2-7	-	CASSPGTGGVGAYEQYF
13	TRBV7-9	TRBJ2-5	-	CASSGGAGETQYF
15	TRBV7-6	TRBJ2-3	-	CASGFGGGPGDTQYF
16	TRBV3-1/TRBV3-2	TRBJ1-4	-	CASSRGVGATNEKLFF
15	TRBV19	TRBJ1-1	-	CASTDRGGGFTEAFF
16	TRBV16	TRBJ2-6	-	CASSPLQDSGANVLTF
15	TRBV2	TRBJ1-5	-	CASSWGGQDNQPQHF
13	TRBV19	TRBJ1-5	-	CASTPWGDQPQHF
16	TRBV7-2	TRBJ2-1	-	CASNQWGGPDYNEQFF
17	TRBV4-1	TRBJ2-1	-	CASSQEVRGGQGVEQFF
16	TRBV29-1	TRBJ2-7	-	CSVEDVYQGSSYEQYF
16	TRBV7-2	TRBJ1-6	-	CASSPQGTTYNSPLHF
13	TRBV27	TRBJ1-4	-	CASSLYSNEKLFF
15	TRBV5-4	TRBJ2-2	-	CASSWGGYNTGELFF
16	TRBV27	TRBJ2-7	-	CASSLGTGGGKGEQYF
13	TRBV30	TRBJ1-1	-	CAWGQGGNTEAFF
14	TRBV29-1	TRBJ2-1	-	CSVLAGEVYNEQFF
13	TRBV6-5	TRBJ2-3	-	CASRPFGGDTQYF
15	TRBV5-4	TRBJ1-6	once	CASSLGQNYNSPLHF
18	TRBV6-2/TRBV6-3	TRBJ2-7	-	CASSYSSDRGLISYEQYF
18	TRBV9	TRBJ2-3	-	CASSPPLGLAGAADTQYF